This TCR beta chain was documented in a study of blood T cell repertoires in COVID-19. Background on the study: PBMCs, B-cell-depleted T cells, or T cells provided the cDNA or gDNA that made up the material.

The protocol was immunoSEQ multiplex PCR, while the TCRdb copy is restricted to in-frame clones and leaves out a portion. Altogether approximately 220,000 clones are present, 86% being singletons, with the ten largest covering 3.5% to 4.5%. CDR3 size: 13 residues. CDR1 and CDR2 from the germline V gene are LNHDA and SQIVND (reference sequence). V gave up 5 bases and J gave up 0 bases, with 7 bases separating them. Individuals aged roughly 18 to 95 years were recruited from about two dozen US areas. The source is a woman in her forties with acute COVID-19. The chain links TRBV19 to TRBJ1-1, with D unclear. The sample comprised PBMCs or T cells enriched from blood (not recorded which). Here the CDR3 DNA reads TGTGCCAGTAGTGTTGGAGTGAACACTGAAGCTTTCTTT. Protein: CASSVGVNTEAFF.